What follows describes a single T cell receptor beta chain. No antigen is known for it. The data derive from a study of response to subunit inactivated influenza vaccine. One entry per CDR3 protein, called by TCRdb with MiXCR from the RT-PCR reads. Counted here are approximately 500,000 distinct CDR3 sequences, approximately 14% occurring once; the ten biggest clones make up roughly 11%. General observations from the study: It was suggested by the authors that few new T cells are recruited by each seasonal influenza vaccination.

The germline V gene encodes CDR1 GTSNPN and CDR2 SVGIG (reference sequence). The CDR3 sequence is 14 residues long. V lost 0 bases to trimming and J lost 4 bases, with 12 bases between them. This chain uses TRBV30 with TRBJ1-1; D gene ambiguous. The sequencing here drew on PBMCs from blood, taken 11 to 12 days after vaccination. The sequence derives from a man aged 50 to 59 who received an inactivated influenza vaccine. This CDR3 reads CAWSVGLKATEAFF. In nucleotides, the CDR3 is TGTGCCTGGAGTGTGGGGTTAAAGGCCACTGAAGCTTTCTTT. The entire variable domain, with the rest obtained from reference TRBV30 and TRBJ1-1, is as follows: SQTIHQWPATLVQPVGSPLSLECTVEGTSNPNLYWYRQAAGRGLQLLFYSVGIGQISSEVPQNLSASRPQDRQFILSSKKLLLSDSGFYLCAWSVGLKATEAFFGQGTRLTVV.